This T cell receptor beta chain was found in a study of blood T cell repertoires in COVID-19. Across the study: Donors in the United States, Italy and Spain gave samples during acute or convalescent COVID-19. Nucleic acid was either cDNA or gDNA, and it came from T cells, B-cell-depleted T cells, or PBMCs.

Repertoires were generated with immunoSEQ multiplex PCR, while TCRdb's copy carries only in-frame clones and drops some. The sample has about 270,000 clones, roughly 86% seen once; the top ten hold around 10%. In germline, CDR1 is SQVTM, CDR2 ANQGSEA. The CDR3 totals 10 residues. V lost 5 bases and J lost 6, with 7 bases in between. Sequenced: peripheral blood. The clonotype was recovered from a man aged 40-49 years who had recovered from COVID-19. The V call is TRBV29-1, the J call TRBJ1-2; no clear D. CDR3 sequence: CSVFQDGYTF. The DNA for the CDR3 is TGCAGCGTTTTCCAGGATGGCTACACCTTC.